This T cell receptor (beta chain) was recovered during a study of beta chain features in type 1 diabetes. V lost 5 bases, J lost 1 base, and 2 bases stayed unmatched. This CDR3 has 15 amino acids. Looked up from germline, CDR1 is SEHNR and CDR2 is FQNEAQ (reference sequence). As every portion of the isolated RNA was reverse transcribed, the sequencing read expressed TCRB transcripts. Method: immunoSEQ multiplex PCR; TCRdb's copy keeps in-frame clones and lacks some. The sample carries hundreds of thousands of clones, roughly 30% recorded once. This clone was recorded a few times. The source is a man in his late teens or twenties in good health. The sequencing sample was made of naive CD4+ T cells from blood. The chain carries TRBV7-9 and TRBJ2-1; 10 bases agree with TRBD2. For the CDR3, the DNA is TGTGCCAGCAGCAAAGCGGGAGGGTCCTACAATGAGCAGTTCTTC. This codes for CASSKAGGSYNEQFF. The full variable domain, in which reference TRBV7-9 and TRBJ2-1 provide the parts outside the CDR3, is DTGVSQNPRHKITKRGQNVTFRCDPISEHNRLYWYRQTLGQGPEFLTYFQNEAQLEKSRLLSDRFSAERPKGSFSTLEIQRTEQGDSAMYLCASSKAGGSYNEQFFGPGTRLTVL.